Below, 15 T cell receptor beta chains from the same sample are listed, as sequenced in a study of T cell responses to AZD1222 COVID-19 vaccine (dated by TCRdb to about 2021). The time point label on this specimen signifies: about 28 days (+/-7) after the second vaccine dose. The treatment or condition tag for this specimen amounts to: meningococcal conjugate vaccine given as trial control. Libraries were constructed by the immunoSEQ multiplex PCR assay. Sourced from immuneACCESS, this table was stored by TCRdb with only in-frame sequences that have V and J called. A share of the clones is absent; for the studies checked, an unresolved V gene accounts for under half, and the remainder has no known explanation. This sample comprises 140,000 or so clones, 88% of them detected only once. Under 7% of the sample goes to the ten largest clones. Specimen: peripheral blood, collected 28 days after the second dose of the MenACWY control vaccine. These receptors were collected from an adult who received the MenACWY meningococcal vaccine as a control.

The table lists this clone with a count of one. The V and J genes are TRBV9 and TRBJ2-7; 10 nucleotides match TRBD1. The CDR3 contains 16 residues. Unmatched junction bases numbered 14, after V lost 4 bases and J lost 7 bases. Germline CDR1 is SGDLS and CDR2 is YYNGEE. The CDR3 DNA reads as TGTGCCAGCAGCTCCCGACAGGGGGCCTTCCCTGGGGAGCAGTACTTC. Translating it yields CASSSRQGAFPGEQYF. Using reference TRBV9 and TRBJ2-7 for the parts outside the CDR3, the full variable domain is DSGVTQTPKHLITATGQRVTLRCSPRSGDLSVYWYQQSLDQGLQFLIQYYNGEERAKGNILERFSAQQFPDLHSELNLSSLELGDSALYFCASSSRQGAFPGEQYFGPGTRLTVT.

This chain links TRBV30 with TRBJ1-2, with D uncertain. The length of the CDR3 is 13 residues. V lost 2 bases, J lost 4 bases, and 11 bases lay in between. Germline CDR1 is GTSNPN and CDR2 is SVGIG (reference sequence). CDR3 residues: CAWSSGAIYGYTF. The DNA of the CDR3 is TGTGCCTGGAGTTCAGGTGCGATCTATGGCTACACCTTC. Variable domain in full (rest from reference TRBV30 and TRBJ1-2): SQTIHQWPATLVQPVGSPLSLECTVEGTSNPNLYWYRQAAGRGLQLLFYSVGIGQISSEVPQNLSASRPQDRQFILSSKKLLLSDSGFYLCAWSSGAIYGYTFGSGTRLTVV.

This rearrangement joins TRBV28 to TRBJ2-7, with 7 bases that match TRBD2. The CDR3 consists of 14 residues. With 2 bases clipped from V and 9 bases from J, the junction kept 10 bases outside the gene matches. Germline CDR1 and CDR2: MDHEN and SYDVKM. This CDR3 reads CASSLQDYPGGQYF. CDR3 bases: TGTGCCAGCAGTTTACAGGACTACCCGGGAGGGCAGTACTTC.

V usage is TRBV27 and J usage is TRBJ2-5, with 15 bases lining up with TRBD2. This CDR3 spans 17 amino acids. The J segment lost 4 bases and the V segment lost 5 bases, leaving 8 bases of the junction unmatched. The germline CDR1 and CDR2 sequences are MNHEY and SMNVEV (reference sequence). The CDR3 DNA reads as TGTGCCAGCAGTCCCCGGACTAGCGGGGGGGTAGGAGAGACCCAGTACTTC. Protein sequence: CASSPRTSGGVGETQYF.

This chain links TRBV19 with TRBJ1-6; D is ambiguous. The germline V and J ends were trimmed by 8 bases and 10 bases, with 18 bases remaining between them. The CDR3 is 14 amino acids. The germline gives CDR1 LNHDA, CDR2 SQIVND (reference sequence). CDR3 protein: CASGNGGAPSPLHF. As DNA, the CDR3 is TGTGCCAGTGGAAACGGAGGAGCCCCATCACCCCTCCACTTT. The full variable domain, completed using reference TRBV19 and TRBJ1-6, is DGGITQSPKYLFRKEGQNVTLSCEQNLNHDAMYWYRQDPGQGLRLIYYSQIVNDFQKGDIAEGYSVSREKKESFPLTVTSAQKNPTAFYLCASGNGGAPSPLHFGNGTRLTVT.

The chain links TRBV5-8 to TRBJ1-5, with 7 nucleotides matching TRBD1. V gave up 3 bases and J gave up 0 bases; unmatched junction bases: 3. CDR1 SGHTS and CDR2 YDEGEE come from the germline V gene. This CDR3 has 15 residues. The CDR3 coding sequence is TGTGCCAGCAGCTGGGGGACAGTTAGCAATCAGCCCCAGCATTTT. Translating gives CASSWGTVSNQPQHF.

The sample holds one count of this clone. The chain joins TRBV5-1 to TRBJ1-1; D ambiguous. This CDR3 has 13 amino acids. CDR1 and CDR2 from the germline V gene are SGHRS and YFSETQ. Trimming removed 3 bases at V and 0 bases at J, with 6 bases between. The CDR3 coding sequence is TGCGCCAGCAGCTCTGAGCTGAACACTGAAGCTTTCTTT. It yields the protein CASSSELNTEAFF.

The rearrangement links TRBV5-1 to TRBJ2-7; possible D gene TRBD1, 5 bases. The V and J ends lost 2 bases and 0 bases respectively, with 9 bases between them. The CDR3 consists of 14 residues. Germline-derived CDR1 and CDR2 are SGHRS and YFSETQ. The CDR3 protein is CASSLRGTSYEQYF. The DNA for the CDR3 is TGCGCCAGCAGCTTAAGGGGCACCTCCTACGAGCAGTACTTC.

The V call is TRBV7-2, the J call TRBJ1-5; unclear D gene. Germline values: CDR1 SGHTA, CDR2 FQGNSA. V lost 5 bases and J 7 bases, leaving 12 bases between the germline ends. This CDR3 is built from 13 residues. CDR3 sequence reads: CASSLLYGQPQHF. The CDR3, as DNA: TGTGCCAGCAGCCTCCTCTACGGGCAGCCCCAGCATTTT.

The chain links TRBV6-6 to TRBJ2-2; D remains ambiguous. Germline-derived CDR1 and CDR2 are MNHNY and SVGAGI (reference sequence). Trimming took off 0 bases at V and 3 bases at J, with 5 bases between the two ends. CDR3 length equals 14 residues. For the CDR3, the DNA is TGTGCCAGCAGTTACTCCAGCGACACCGGGGAGCTGTTTTTT. Its protein is CASSYSSDTGELFF.

This rearrangement joins TRBV30 to TRBJ2-7; TRBD1 matches 7 bases. The CDR3 loop spans 13 amino acids. Per the germline V gene, CDR1 is GTSNPN and CDR2 is SVGIG (reference sequence). V lost 0 bases, J lost 2 bases, and 1 base stayed unmatched. CDR3 residues: CAWSVGTAYEQYF. The CDR3 nucleotides are TGTGCCTGGAGTGTAGGGACAGCCTACGAGCAGTACTTC.

The rearrangement uses TRBV10-3 and TRBJ2-1; the D is unclear. Trimming took 2 bases from V and 4 from J, leaving 6 bases between them. The CDR3 is made up of 13 amino acids. The V gene's germline CDR1 is ENHRY and CDR2 SYGVKD. The CDR3, as DNA: TGTGCCATCAGTGAGGACACATACAATGAGCAGTTCTTC. Residues: CAISEDTYNEQFF.

This chain links TRBV11-1 with TRBJ2-2; no clear D gene. V was pared by 5 bases and J by 7 bases, with 11 bases between. CDR1 SGHAT and CDR2 FQDESV come from the germline V gene (reference sequence). The CDR3 has 13 amino acids. CDR3 coding DNA: TGTGCCAGCAGCCCTATATTCGGCGGGGAGCTGTTTTTT. It yields the protein CASSPIFGGELFF.

This chain connects TRBV2 to TRBJ2-7; TRBD1 aligns across 10 bases. Losses at the gene ends were 4 bases for V and 2 bases for J; bases not matched to a gene: 11. The CDR3 totals 17 residues. In germline, CDR1 is SNHLY, CDR2 FYNNEI. The DNA of the CDR3 is TGTGCCAGCAGTGTTTCCCCGACAGGGGGCGCAGCCTACGAGCAGTACTTC. Translated, it gives CASSVSPTGGAAYEQYF.

This clone has a handful of counts. This rearrangement joins TRBV6-5 to TRBJ2-2, with D possibly being TRBD2 (6 bases). The V and J ends lost 6 bases and 8 bases respectively, with 7 bases between them. CDR1 MNHEY and CDR2 SVGAGI come from the germline V gene. The CDR3 extends over 11 amino acids. The CDR3, as DNA: TGTGCCAGCAGCGGACTAGGGGAGCTGTTTTTT. Protein product: CASSGLGELFF.